Sequencing of this TCR beta chain was carried out in a study of blood T cell repertoires in COVID-19. Study-level information: Collection of acute and convalescent COVID-19 samples took place in the United States, Italy and Spain. PBMCs, B-cell-depleted T cells, or T cells were the source of the cDNA or gDNA that made up the material.

Original methodology: Reference gene primer amplification gave estimated nucleated cell counts. Produced via immunoSEQ multiplex PCR; TCRdb's table is partial and in-frame only. V, J and clone size are taken as reported in that table, and D and trimming were inferred from the DNA itself. The sample includes tens of thousands of clones, about 80% of them seen just once. This clonotype was sampled from a woman between 70 and 85 years old with acute or convalescent COVID-19. Sequencing used peripheral blood.

For the CDR3, the DNA is TGTGCCAGCAGTATGGGGGGGGCGTCCCTGGATACGCAGTATTTT. The encoded protein is CASSMGGASLDTQYF. V usage is TRBV27 and J usage is TRBJ2-3, with a tentative D call TRBD2 (7 bases). The CDR3 consists of 15 residues. Trimming stripped 5 bases from V and 6 bases from J, with 18 bases between. CDR1 and CDR2 (germline): MNHEY, SMNVEV (reference sequence).